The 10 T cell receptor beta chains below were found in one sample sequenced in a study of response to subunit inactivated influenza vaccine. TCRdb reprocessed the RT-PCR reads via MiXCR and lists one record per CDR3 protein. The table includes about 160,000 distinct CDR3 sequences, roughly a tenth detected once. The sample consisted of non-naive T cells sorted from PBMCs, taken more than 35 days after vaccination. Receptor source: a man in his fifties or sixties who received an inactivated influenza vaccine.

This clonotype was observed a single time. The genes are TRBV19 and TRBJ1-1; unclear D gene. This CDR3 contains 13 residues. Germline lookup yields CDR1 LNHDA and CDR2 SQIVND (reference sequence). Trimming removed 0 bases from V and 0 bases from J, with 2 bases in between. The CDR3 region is CASSIEMNTEAFF. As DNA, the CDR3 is TGTGCCAGTAGTATAGAGATGAACACTGAAGCTTTCTTT.

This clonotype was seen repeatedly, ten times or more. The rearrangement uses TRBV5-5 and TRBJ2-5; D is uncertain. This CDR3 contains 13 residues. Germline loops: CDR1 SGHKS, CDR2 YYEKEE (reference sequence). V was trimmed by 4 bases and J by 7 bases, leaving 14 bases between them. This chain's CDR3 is CASSGDTSGTQYF. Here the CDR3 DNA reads TGTGCCAGCAGCGGTGACACGTCAGGGACCCAGTACTTC.

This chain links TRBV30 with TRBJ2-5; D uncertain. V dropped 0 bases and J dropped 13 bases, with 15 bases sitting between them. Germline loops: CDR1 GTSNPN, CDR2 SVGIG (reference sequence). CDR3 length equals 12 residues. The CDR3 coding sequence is TGTGCCTGGAGTGTAGCGAGCCCCACGCGGTACTTC. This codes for CAWSVASPTRYF.

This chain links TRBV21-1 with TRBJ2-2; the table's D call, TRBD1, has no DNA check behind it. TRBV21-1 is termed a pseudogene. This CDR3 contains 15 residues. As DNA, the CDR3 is TGTGCCAGCAGCAAAGGAGTGGGGCCCACCGGGGAGCTGTTTTTT. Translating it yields CASSKGVGPTGELFF.

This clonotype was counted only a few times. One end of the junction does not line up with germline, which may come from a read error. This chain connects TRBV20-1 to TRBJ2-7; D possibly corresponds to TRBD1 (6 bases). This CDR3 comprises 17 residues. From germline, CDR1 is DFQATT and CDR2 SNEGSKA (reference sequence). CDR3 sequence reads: CCARDNRRGTNSYEQYF. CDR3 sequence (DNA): TGCTGTGCTAGAGACAACCGCAGAGGGACAAATTCCTACGAGCAGTACTTC.

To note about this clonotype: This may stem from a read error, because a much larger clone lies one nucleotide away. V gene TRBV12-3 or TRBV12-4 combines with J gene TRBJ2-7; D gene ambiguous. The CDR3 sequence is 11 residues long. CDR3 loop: CAGSLRAEQYF. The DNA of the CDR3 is TGTGCCGGCAGTTTAAGGGCCGAGCAGTACTTC.

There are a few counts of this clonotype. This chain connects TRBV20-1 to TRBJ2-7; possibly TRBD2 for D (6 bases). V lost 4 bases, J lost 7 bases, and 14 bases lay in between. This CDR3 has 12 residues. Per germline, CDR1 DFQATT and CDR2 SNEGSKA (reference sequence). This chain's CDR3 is CSAIRVGREQYF. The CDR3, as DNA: TGCAGTGCTATTAGGGTCGGGAGAGAGCAGTACTTC.

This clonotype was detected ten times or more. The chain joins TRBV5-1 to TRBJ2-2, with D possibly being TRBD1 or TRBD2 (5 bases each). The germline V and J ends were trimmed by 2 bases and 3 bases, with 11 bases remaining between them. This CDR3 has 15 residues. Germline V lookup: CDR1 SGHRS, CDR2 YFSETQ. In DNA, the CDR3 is TGCGCCAGCAGCTTTATGGGGACGGACACCGGGGAGCTGTTTTTT. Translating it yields CASSFMGTDTGELFF.

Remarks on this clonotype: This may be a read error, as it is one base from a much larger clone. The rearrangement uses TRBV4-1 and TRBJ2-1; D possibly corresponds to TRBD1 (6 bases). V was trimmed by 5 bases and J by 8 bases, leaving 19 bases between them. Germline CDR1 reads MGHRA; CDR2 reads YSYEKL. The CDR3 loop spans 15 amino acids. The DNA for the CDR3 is TGCGCCAGCAGCGTTCAGGGGTATTTGGTCGATGAGCAGTTCTTC. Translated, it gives CASSVQGYLVDEQFF.

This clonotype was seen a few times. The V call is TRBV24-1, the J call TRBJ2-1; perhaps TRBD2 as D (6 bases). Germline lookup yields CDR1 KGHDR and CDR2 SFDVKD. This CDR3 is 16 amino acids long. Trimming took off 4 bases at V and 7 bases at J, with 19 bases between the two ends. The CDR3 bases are TGTGCCACCAGTGACCACAGCCCCGGGAGAAGGAATGAGCAGTTCTTC. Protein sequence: CATSDHSPGRRNEQFF.